This record looks at one TCR beta chain sequence and its context. Antigen unknown. This entry comes from a study of OX40 agonist ivuxolimab in advanced cancers. V gave up 0 bases and J gave up 3 bases, with 7 bases separating them. CDR1 is SGHTS, CDR2 YDEGEE, per germline. CDR3 length: 14 residues. The table came from immunoSEQ multiplex PCR; TCRdb's copy has only in-frame clones and leaves some out. The table records around 63,000 clones, 75% to 90% of them present only once. Study-wide points: Within 6 weeks, CD4+ and CD8+ blood T cells expanded clonally at 0.1 to 3.0 mg/kg.

Sequenced material: CD4+ or CD8+ T cells sorted from blood, taken in a trial of the OX40 agonist ivuxolimab. This receptor was obtained from an adult with an advanced solid tumor such as melanoma, head and neck, liver or kidney cancer. The V call is TRBV5-8, the J call TRBJ1-5; D possibly corresponds to TRBD1 (6 bases). The CDR3: CASSLGDNNQPQHF. CDR3 sequence (DNA): TGTGCCAGCAGCTTGGGGGACAACAATCAGCCCCAGCATTTT.